These T cell receptor beta chains were read from a single sample in a study of shared clonotypes between healthy human individuals. The method was immunoSEQ multiplex PCR; TCRdb's version includes in-frame clones alone and lacks a portion of them. The sample has about 2,500,000 clones; just over 90% are singletons. Sequencing was performed on naive CD4+ T cells sorted from blood. The receptors shown here come from a man younger than 30 in good health. Both conserved end residues are part of each CDR3. D genes are given only for firm matches. Clone size is stated in some rows and not others, as once, few, many or a class when expanded.

D gene	V gene	J gene	clone size	CDR3 protein	CDR3 DNA
NA	TRBV28	TRBJ2-2	NA	CASSLSSGELFF	TGTGCCAGCAGTTTATCATCCGGGGAGCTGTTTTTT
NA	TRBV30	TRBJ2-1	few	CAWSGLNEQFF	TGTGCCTGGAGTGGCCTGAATGAGCAGTTCTTC
NA	TRBV7-9	TRBJ1-4	NA	CASSRGTNEKLFF	TGTGCCAGCAGCCGGGGAACTAATGAAAAACTGTTTTTT
NA	TRBV11-3	TRBJ2-3	NA	CASSLGEGPADTQYF	TGTGCCAGCAGCTTAGGAGAGGGCCCCGCAGATACGCAGTATTTT
NA	TRBV19	TRBJ2-5	NA	CASSSLGMTETQYF	TGTGCCAGTAGTTCCTTGGGGATGACGGAGACCCAGTACTTC
TRBD2	TRBV5-1	TRBJ2-2	NA	CASKRLADNTGELFF	TGCGCCAGCAAAAGACTAGCGGATAACACCGGGGAGCTGTTTTTT
NA	TRBV6-1	TRBJ1-1	NA	CASSVWLQNTEAFF	TGTGCCAGCAGTGTTTGGTTGCAGAACACTGAAGCTTTCTTT
TRBD2	TRBV9	TRBJ2-7	NA	CASSVAMGTSGKNEQYF	TGTGCCAGCAGCGTAGCTATGGGGACTAGCGGGAAAAACGAGCAGTACTTC
TRBD1	TRBV6-4	TRBJ1-1	NA	CASSQGTGNTEAFF	TGTGCCAGCAGTCAGGGGACAGGGAACACTGAAGCTTTCTTT
NA	TRBV4-3	TRBJ1-6	NA	CASSQVESSYNSPLHF	TGCGCCAGCAGCCAAGTTGAGAGCTCCTATAATTCACCCCTCCACTTT
NA	TRBV2	TRBJ1-1	NA	CASSAGGIGTEAFF	TGTGCCAGCAGTGCGGGGGGCATCGGCACTGAAGCTTTCTTT
TRBD2	TRBV4-2	TRBJ2-2	NA	CASSQEKLAGPGGELFF	TGTGCCAGCAGCCAAGAAAAACTAGCGGGACCGGGCGGGGAGCTGTTTTTT
TRBD1	TRBV10-3	TRBJ2-7	NA	CAITEGTGSYEQYF	TGTGCCATCACTGAAGGGACAGGCTCTTACGAGCAGTACTTC
TRBD2	TRBV11-2	TRBJ2-5	NA	CASSSLAGGQETQYF	TGTGCCAGCAGCTCTTTAGCGGGAGGGCAAGAGACCCAGTACTTC
NA	TRBV5-6	TRBJ2-2	NA	CASSALTTDTGELFF	TGTGCCAGCAGCGCCCTAACGACAGACACCGGGGAGCTGTTTTTT
TRBD1	TRBV27	TRBJ2-7	NA	CASRTGTGGEQYF	TGTGCCAGCAGAACCGGGACAGGGGGCGAGCAGTACTTC
TRBD2	TRBV9	TRBJ2-5	NA	CASSSGGLETQYF	TGTGCCAGCAGTTCGGGGGGGCTAGAGACCCAGTACTTC
TRBD2	TRBV18	TRBJ2-1	NA	CASSPGLADSYNEQFF	TGTGCCAGCTCACCGGGGCTAGCGGATTCCTACAATGAGCAGTTCTTC
NA	TRBV6-1	TRBJ2-3	NA	CASSEIARTGTDTQYF	TGTGCCAGCAGTGAAATCGCCCGGACGGGCACAGATACGCAGTATTTT
NA	TRBV30	TRBJ2-7	NA	CAWSPSTGATLVEQYF	TGTGCCTGGAGTCCGTCAACCGGGGCCACCCTGGTCGAGCAGTACTTC
NA	TRBV10-3	TRBJ2-1	NA	CAISVGSRGIYNEQFF	TGTGCCATCAGTGTTGGTTCTAGGGGGATATACAATGAGCAGTTCTTC
NA	TRBV4-2	TRBJ1-2	once	CAGSLGWEGSGYTF	TGTGCCGGCAGCCTAGGCTGGGAGGGGAGTGGCTACACCTTC
NA	TRBV18	TRBJ2-7	once	CASSPGASSYEQYF	TGTGCCAGCTCACCGGGGGCTTCATCCTACGAGCAGTACTTC
NA	TRBV7-9	TRBJ1-2	NA	CASRPDSTLTYGYTF	TGTGCCAGCAGGCCTGACAGTACCCTCACCTATGGCTACACCTTC
TRBD1	TRBV30	TRBJ1-2	NA	CAWSPQQGPGYTF	TGTGCCTGGAGCCCTCAACAGGGGCCGGGCTACACCTTC
NA	TRBV7-8	TRBJ1-1	NA	CASSFDRLSEAFF	TGTGCCAGCAGCTTTGACAGGCTATCTGAAGCTTTCTTT
TRBD1	TRBV15	TRBJ2-1	NA	CATSREEGGDRGLRDNEQFF	TGTGCCACCAGCAGAGAGGAGGGCGGGGACAGGGGTCTTCGTGACAATGAGCAGTTCTTC
TRBD2	TRBV18	TRBJ2-1	NA	CASSPNSGGLHNEQFF	TGTGCCAGCTCACCGAACAGCGGGGGCCTCCACAATGAGCAGTTCTTC
TRBD2	TRBV7-9	TRBJ2-1	NA	CASGEGGRESYNEQFF	TGTGCCAGCGGGGAGGGTGGCCGGGAGTCCTACAATGAGCAGTTCTTC